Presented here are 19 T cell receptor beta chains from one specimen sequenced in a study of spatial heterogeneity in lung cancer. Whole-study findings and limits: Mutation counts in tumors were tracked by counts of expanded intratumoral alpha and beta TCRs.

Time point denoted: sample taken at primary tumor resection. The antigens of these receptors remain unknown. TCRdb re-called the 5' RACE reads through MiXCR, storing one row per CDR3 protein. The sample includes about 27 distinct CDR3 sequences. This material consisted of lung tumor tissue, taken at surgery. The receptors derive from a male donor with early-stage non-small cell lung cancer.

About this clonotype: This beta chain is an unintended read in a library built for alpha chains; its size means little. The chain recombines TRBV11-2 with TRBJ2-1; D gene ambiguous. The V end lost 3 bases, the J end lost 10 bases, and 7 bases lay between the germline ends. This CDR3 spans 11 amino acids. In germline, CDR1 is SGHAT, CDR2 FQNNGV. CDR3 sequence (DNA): TGTGCCAGCAGCTTTAGCAGCGAGCAGTTCTTC. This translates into CASSFSSEQFF.

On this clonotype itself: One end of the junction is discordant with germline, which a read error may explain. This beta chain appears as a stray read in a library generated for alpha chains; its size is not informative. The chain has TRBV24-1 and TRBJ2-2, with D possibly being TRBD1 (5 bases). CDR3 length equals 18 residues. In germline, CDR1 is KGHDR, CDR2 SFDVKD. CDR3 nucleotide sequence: TGTACCACCAGTGAAGGCGGCAGGGATCCTTTTTACACCGGGGAGCTGTTTTTT. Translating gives CTTSEGGRDPFYTGELFF.

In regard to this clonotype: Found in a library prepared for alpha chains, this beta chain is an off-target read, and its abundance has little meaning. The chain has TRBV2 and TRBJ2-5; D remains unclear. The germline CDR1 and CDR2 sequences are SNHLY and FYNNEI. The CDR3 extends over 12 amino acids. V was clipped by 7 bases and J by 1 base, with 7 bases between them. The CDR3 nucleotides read TGTGCCAGCACCAGAGTCCAAGAGACCCAGTACTTC. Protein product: CASTRVQETQYF.

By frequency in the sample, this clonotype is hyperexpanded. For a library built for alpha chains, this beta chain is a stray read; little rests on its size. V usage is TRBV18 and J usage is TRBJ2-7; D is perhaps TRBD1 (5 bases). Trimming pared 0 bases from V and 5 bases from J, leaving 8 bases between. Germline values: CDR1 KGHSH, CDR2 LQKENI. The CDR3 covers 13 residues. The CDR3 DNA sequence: TGTGCCAGCTCACCACCGCAAGGGGACGAGCAGTACTTC. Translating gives CASSPPQGDEQYF.

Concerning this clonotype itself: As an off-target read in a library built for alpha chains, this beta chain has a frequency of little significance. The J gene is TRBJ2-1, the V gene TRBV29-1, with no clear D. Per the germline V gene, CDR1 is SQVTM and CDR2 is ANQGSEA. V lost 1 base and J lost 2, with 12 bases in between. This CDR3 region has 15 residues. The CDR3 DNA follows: TGCAGCGTTGAAGGGTTTACGTGGGCCTACAATGAGCAGTTCTTC. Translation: CSVEGFTWAYNEQFF.

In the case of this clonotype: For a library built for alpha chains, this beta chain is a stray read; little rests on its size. CDR3 coding DNA: TGCGCCAGCAGCCAAGGGACAGGGTTGGCCTACGAGCAGTACTTC. Amino acid sequence: CASSQGTGLAYEQYF. The chain has TRBV4-1 and TRBJ2-7, with 8 bases identical to TRBD1. V trimming: 1 base; J trimming: 2 bases; junction bases outside the gene matches: 4. CDR1 is MGHRA and CDR2 is YSYEKL in the germline V gene. This CDR3 is 15 amino acids long.

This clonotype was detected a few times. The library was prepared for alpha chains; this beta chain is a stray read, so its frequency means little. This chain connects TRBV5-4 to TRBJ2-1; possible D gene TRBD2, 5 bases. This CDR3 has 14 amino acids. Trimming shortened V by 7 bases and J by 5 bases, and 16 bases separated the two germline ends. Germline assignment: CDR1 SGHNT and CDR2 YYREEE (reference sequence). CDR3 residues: CASRPEAADNEQFF. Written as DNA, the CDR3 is TGTGCCAGCCGCCCGGAGGCGGCGGACAATGAGCAGTTCTTC.

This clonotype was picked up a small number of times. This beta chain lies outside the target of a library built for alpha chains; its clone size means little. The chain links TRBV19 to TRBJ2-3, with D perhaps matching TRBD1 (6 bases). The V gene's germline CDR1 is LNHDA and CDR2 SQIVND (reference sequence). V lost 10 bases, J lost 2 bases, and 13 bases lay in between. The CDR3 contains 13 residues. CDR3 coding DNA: TGTGCCACCTCCTGGACAGTCACAGATACGCAGTATTTT. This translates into CATSWTVTDTQYF.

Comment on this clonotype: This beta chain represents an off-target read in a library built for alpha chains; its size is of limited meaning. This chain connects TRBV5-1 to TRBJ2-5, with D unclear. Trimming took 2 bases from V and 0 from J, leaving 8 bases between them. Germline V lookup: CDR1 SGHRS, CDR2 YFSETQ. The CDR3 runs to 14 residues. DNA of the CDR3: TGCGCCAGCAGCTTCGAACGGAACCAAGAGACCCAGTACTTC. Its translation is CASSFERNQETQYF.

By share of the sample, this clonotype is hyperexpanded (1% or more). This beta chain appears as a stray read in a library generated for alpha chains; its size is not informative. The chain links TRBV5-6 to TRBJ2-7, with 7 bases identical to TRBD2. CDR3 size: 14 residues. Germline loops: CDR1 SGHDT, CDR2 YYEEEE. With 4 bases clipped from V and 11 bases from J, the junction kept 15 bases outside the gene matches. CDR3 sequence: CASSGGEVTVEEYF. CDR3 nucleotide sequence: TGTGCCAGCAGCGGGGGGGAGGTAACGGTGGAGGAGTACTTC. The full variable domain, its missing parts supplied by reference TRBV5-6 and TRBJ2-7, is DAGVTQSPTHLIKTRGQQVTLRCSPKSGHDTVSWYQQALGQGPQFIFQYYEEEERQRGNFPDRFSGHQFPNYSSELNVNALLLGDSALYLCASSGGEVTVEEYFGPGTRLTVT.

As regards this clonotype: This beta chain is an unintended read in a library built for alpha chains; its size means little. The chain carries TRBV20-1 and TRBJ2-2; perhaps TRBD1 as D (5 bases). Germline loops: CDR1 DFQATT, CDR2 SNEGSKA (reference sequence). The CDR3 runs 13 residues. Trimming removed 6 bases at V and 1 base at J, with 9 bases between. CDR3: CSAHGQNTGELFF. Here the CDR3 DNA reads TGCAGTGCCCACGGACAGAACACCGGGGAGCTGTTTTTT.

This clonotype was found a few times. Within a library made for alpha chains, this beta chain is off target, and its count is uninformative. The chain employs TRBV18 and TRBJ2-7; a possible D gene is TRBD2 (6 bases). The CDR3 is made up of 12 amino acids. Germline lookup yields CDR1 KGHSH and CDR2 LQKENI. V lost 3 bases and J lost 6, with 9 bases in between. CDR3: CASSPGGSEQYF. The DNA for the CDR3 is TGTGCCAGCTCACCCGGGGGTAGCGAGCAGTACTTC.

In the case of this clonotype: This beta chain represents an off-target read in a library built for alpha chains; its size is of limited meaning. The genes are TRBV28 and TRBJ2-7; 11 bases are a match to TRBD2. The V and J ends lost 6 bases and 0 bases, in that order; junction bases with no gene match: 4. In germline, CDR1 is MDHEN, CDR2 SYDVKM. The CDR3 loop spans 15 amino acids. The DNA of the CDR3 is TGTGCCAGCAGCAGACTAGCGGGGAGCTCCTACGAGCAGTACTTC. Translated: CASSRLAGSSYEQYF. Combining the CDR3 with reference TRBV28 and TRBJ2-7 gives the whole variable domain DVKVTQSSRYLVKRTGEKVFLECVQDMDHENMFWYRQDPGLGLRLIYFSYDVKMKEKGDIPEGYSVSREKKERFSLILESASTNQTSMYLCASSRLAGSSYEQYFGPGTRLTVT.

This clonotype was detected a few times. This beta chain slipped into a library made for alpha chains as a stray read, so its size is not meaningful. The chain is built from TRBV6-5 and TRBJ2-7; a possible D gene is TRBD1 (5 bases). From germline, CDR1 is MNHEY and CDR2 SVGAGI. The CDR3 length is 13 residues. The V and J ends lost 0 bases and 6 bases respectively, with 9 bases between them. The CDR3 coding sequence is TGTGCCAGCAGTTACTCGAAGGGGTCCGAGCAGTACTTC. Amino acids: CASSYSKGSEQYF.

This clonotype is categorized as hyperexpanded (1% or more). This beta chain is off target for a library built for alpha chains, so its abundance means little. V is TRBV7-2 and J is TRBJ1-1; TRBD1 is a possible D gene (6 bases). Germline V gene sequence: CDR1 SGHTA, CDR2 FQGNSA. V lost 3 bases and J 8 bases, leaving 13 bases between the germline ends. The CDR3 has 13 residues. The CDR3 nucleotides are TGTGCCAGCAGCTTCCGAGGGGGTACCGAAGCTTTCTTT. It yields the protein CASSFRGGTEAFF.

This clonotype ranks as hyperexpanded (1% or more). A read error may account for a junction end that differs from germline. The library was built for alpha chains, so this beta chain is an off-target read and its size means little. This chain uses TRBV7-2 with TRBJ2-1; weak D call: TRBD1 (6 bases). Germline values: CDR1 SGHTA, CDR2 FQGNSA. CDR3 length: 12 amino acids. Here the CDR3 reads CASSLATGFVFF. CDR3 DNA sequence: TGTGCCAGCAGTTTAGCCACAGGGTTTGTTTTCTTC.

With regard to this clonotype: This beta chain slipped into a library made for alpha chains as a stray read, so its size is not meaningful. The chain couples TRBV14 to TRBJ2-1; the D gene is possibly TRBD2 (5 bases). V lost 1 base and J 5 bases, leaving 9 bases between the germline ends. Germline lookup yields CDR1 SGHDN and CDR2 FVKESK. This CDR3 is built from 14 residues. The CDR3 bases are TGTGCCAGCAGCCAAGCTAGCACCGACAATGAGCAGTTCTTC. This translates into CASSQASTDNEQFF. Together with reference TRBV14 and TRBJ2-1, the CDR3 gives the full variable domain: EAGVTQFPSHSVIEKGQTVTLRCDPISGHDNLYWYRRVMGKEIKFLLHFVKESKQDESGMPNNRFLAERTGGTYSTLKVQPAELEDSGVYFCASSQASTDNEQFFGPGTRLTVL.

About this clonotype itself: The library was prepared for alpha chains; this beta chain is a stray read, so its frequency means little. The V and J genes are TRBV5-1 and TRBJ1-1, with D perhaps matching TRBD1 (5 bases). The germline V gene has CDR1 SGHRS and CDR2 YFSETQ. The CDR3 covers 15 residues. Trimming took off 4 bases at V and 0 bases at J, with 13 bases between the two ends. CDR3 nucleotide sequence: TGCGCCAGCAGCAAACAGACAGACTTGAACACTGAAGCTTTCTTT. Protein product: CASSKQTDLNTEAFF.

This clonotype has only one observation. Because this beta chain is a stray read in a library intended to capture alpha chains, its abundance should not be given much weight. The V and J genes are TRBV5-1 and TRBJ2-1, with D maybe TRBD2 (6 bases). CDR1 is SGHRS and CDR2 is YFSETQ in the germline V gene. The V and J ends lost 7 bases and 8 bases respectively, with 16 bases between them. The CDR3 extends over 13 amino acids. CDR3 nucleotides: TGCGCCAGCGCCGGGGAGACGGGGGATGAGCAGTTCTTC. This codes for CASAGETGDEQFF.